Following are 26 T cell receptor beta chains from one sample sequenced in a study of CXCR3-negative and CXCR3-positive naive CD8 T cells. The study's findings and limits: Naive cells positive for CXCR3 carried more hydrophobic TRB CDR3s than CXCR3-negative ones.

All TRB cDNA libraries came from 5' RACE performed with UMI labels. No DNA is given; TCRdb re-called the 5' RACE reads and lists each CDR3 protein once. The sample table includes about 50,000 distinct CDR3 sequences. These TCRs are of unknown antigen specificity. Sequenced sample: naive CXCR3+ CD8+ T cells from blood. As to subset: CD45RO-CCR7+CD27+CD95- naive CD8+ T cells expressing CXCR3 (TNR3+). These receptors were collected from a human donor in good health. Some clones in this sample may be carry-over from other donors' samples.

The CDR3 loop reads CATSGPIQGGGETQYF. This chain connects TRBV15 to TRBJ2-5; as DNA is missing, the TRBD1 call by TCRdb cannot be tested. Germline V gene lookup returns CDR1 LNHNV and CDR2 YYDKDF (reference sequence). The CDR3 contains 16 residues. Full variable domain (remainder filled in from reference TRBV15 and TRBJ2-5): DAMVIQNPRYQVTQFGKPVTLSCSQTLNHNVMYWYQQKSSQAPKLLFHYYDKDFNNEADTPDNFQSRRPNTSFCFLDIRSPGLGDTAMYLCATSGPIQGGGETQYFGPGTRLLVL.

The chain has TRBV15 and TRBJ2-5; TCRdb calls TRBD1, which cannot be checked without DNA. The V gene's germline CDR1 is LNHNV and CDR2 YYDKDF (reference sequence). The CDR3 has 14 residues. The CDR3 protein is CATSLWQGDETQYF.

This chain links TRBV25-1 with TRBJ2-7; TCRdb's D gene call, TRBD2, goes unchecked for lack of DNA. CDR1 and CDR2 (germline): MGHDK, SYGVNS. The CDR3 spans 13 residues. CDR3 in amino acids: CASSDVSAGEQYF.

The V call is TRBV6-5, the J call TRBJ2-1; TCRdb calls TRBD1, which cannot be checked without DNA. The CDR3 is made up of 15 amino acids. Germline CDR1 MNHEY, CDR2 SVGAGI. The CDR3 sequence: CASSLTTGMYNEQFF.

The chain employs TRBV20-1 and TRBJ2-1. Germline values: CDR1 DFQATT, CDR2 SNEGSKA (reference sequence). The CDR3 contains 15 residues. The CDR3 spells CSAGITGGSSNEQFF.

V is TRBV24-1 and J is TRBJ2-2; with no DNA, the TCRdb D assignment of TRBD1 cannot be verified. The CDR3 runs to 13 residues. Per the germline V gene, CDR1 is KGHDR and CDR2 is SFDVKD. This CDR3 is CAIGTGEYGELFF.

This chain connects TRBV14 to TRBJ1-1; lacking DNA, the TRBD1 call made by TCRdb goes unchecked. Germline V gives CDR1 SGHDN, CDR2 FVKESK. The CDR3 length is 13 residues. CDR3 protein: CASSQMGVSEAFF.

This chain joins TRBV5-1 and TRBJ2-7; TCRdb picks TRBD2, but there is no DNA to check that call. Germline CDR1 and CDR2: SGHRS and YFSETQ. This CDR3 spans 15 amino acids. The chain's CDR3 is CASREQAAGIYEQYF.

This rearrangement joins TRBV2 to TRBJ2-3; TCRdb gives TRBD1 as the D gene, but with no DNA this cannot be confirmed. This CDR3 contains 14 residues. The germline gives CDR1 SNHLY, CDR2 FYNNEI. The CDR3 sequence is CASSIRGGTDTRYF.

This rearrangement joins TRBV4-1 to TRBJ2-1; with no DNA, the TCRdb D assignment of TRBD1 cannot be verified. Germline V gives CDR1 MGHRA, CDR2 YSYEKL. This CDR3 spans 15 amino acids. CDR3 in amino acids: CASSQVDRRYNEQFF.

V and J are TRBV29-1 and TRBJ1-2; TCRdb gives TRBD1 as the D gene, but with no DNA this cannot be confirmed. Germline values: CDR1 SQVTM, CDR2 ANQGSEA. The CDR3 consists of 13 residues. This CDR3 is CSWRRTGDYGYTF.

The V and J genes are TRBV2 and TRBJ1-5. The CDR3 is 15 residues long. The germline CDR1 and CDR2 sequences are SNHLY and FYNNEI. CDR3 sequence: CASNSPGQRDQPQHF.

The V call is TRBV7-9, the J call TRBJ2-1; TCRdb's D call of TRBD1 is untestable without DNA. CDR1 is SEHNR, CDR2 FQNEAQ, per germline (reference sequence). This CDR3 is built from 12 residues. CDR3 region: CASSSPRGEQFF.

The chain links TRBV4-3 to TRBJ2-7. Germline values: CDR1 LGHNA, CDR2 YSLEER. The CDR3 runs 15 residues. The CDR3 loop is CASSQGKSLSYEQYF.

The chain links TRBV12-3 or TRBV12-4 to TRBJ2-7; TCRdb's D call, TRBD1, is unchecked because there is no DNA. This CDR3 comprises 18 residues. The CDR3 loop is CASSLPPTGRRLSYEQYF.

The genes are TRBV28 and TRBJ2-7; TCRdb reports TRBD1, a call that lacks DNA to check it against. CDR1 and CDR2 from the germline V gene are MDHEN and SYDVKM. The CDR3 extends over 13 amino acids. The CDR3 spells CASRQGSSYEQYF. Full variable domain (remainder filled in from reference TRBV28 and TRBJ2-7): DVKVTQSSRYLVKRTGEKVFLECVQDMDHENMFWYRQDPGLGLRLIYFSYDVKMKEKGDIPEGYSVSREKKERFSLILESASTNQTSMYLCASRQGSSYEQYFGPGTRLTVT.

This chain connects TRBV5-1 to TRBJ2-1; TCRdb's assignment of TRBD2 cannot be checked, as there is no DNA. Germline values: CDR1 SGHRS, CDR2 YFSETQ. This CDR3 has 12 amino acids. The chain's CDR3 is CASSLGWAEQFF.

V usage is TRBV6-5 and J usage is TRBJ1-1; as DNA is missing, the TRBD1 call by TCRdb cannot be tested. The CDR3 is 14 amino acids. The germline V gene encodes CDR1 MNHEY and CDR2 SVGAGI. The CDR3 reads CAITSGSRDTEAFF.

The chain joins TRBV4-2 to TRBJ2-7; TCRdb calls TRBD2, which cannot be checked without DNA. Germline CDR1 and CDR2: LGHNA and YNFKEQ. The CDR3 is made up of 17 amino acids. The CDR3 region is CASSHFLGSGGSYEQYF.

The CDR3 region is CASNTTPTSGGITDTQYF. This chain uses TRBV28 with TRBJ2-3; the D call from TCRdb, TRBD2, cannot be confirmed without DNA. This CDR3 is built from 18 residues. CDR1 and CDR2 (germline): MDHEN, SYDVKM.

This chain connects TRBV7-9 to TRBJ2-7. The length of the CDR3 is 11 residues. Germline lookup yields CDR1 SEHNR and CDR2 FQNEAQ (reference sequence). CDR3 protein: CASSLNGKQYF.

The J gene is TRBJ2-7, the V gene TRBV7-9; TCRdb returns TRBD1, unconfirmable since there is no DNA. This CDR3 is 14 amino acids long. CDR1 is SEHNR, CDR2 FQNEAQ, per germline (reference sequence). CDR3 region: CASSPPQGSYEQYF.

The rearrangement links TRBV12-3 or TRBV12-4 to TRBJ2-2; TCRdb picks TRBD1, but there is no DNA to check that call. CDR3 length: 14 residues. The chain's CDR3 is CASSSSLGAAELFF.

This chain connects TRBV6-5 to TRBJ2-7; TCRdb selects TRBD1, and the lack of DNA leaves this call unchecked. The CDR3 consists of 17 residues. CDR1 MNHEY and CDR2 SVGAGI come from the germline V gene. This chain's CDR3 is CASSYPRQGRGSYEQYF.

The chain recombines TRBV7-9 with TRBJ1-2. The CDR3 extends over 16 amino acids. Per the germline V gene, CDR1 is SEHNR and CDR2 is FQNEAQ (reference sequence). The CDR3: CASSLPRGSSTEGYTF.

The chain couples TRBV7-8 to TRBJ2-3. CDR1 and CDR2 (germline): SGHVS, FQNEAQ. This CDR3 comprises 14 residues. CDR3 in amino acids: CASSSPAGTDTQYF.